This entry describes one T cell receptor beta chain. The antigen is not known. CDR1 and CDR2 from the germline V gene are SGHTA and FQGTGA. The CDR3 has 16 amino acids. Trimming stripped 5 bases from V and 2 bases from J, with 16 bases between. Using a J-beta primer mix together with a sample-barcoded 5' primer, a second PCR was run for roughly 6 to 12 cycles. A single record per CDR3 protein comes from TCRdb applying MiXCR to the 5' RACE reads. This sample has approximately 2,000,000 distinct CDR3 sequences, with more than 35% found just once. The donors, all healthy, were Caucasians living in Russia, aged about 6 to 100. Each donor supplied about 9.6 milliliters of peripheral blood. The data originate from a study of blood T cells in healthy people across ages. Study-wide results and caveats: Per million T cells, the diversity of TCR beta decreased roughly linearly as age advanced.

This sequence originates from a human donor in good health. The sample consisted of blood. The rearrangement joins TRBV7-3 to TRBJ2-1, with D possibly being TRBD2 (7 bases). CDR3 nucleotide sequence: TGTGCCAGCAGCAAACGAGCGGGGACACCCTACAATGAGCAGTTCTTC. Translating gives CASSKRAGTPYNEQFF. The complete variable domain, with remaining parts taken from reference TRBV7-3 and TRBJ2-1, reads GAGVSQTPSNKVTEKGKYVELRCDPISGHTALYWYRQSLGQGPEFLIYFQGTGAADDSGLPNDRFFAVRPEGSVSTLKIQRTERGDSAVYLCASSKRAGTPYNEQFFGPGTRLTVL.